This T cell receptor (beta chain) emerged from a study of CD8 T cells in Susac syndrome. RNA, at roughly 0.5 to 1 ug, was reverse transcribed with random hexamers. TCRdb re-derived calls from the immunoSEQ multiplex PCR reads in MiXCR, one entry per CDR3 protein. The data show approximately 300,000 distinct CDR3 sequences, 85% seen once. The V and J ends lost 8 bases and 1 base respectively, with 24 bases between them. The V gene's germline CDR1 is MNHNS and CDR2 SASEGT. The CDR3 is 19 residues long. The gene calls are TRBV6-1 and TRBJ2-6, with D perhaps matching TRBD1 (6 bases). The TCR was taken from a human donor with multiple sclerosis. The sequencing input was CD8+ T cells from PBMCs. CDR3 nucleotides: TGTGCCAGCTACTTCGACAGGCCGGTCGTCCTATCTGGGGCCAACGTCCTGACTTTC. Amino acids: CASYFDRPVVLSGANVLTF.